This T cell receptor (beta chain) was captured in a study of T cells after yellow fever vaccination. Whole-study context: Preparing low-cell-number fractions relied on SMART-Seq v4 Ultra Low Input.

Whole-study results and caveats: At about 97% for CD4 and over 80% for CD8, most primary-vaccination clones showed up again after the booster. Peak timing came faster in the weaker secondary response, day 5 versus 15.

The CDR3 contains 19 residues. Trimming took 0 bases from V and 2 from J; bases not matched to a gene: 5. Germline-derived CDR1 and CDR2 are SGHAT and FQNNGV. In its sample, this clonotype was seen once. Its antigen is currently unknown. In making TCR cDNA, 5'RACE template switching added a universal primer site and UMIs to it. TCRdb fed the 5' RACE reads into MiXCR, producing one record per CDR3 protein. The profile covers about 340,000 distinct CDR3 sequences, with 8% to 10% appearing a single time and about a sixth taken by the ten largest. The chain joins TRBV11-2 to TRBJ2-2, with 14 bases identical to TRBD2. The clonotype was recovered from a man younger than 35 who received the YFV17D yellow fever vaccine. The material sequenced was PBMCs, taken on the day of the first yellow fever vaccination. CDR3 in amino acids: CASSLDRGLAGVNTGELFF. The CDR3 nucleotides read TGTGCCAGCAGCTTAGACCGGGGACTAGCGGGGGTTAACACCGGGGAGCTGTTTTTT.